This is a list of T cell receptor beta chains from one sample in a study of cytomegalovirus exposure and HLA in healthy donors. Clones were read by immunoSEQ multiplex PCR, and TCRdb kept only the in-frame ones, dropping some. The table has over 150,000 clones, approximately 86% seen once. Sequenced material: PBMCs. These receptors were obtained from a man younger than 30 in good health and CMV-seropositive. Each CDR3 is given with its conserved first and last residue. The D gene is left open where the match is weak. Clone size is not always given. Where it is, it says once, few, many or a class for expanded clones.

J: TRBJ2-6; size: .; V: TRBV15; D: .; CDR3: CATSRDRTVGVLTF; DNA: TGTGCCACCAGCAGAGACCGGACTGTGGGCGTCCTGACTTTC
J: TRBJ1-5; size: few; V: TRBV19; D: .; CDR3: CASSITPGGNQPQHF; DNA: TGTGCCAGTAGTATAACCCCAGGGGGCAATCAGCCCCAGCATTTT
J: TRBJ2-5; size: .; V: TRBV5-1; D: .; CDR3: CASSLGAVYQETQYF; DNA: TGCGCCAGCAGCTTGGGGGCTGTGTACCAAGAGACCCAGTACTTC
J: TRBJ1-2; size: .; V: TRBV10-3; D: TRBD1; CDR3: CAISEPGQGAVGYTF; DNA: TGTGCCATCAGTGAGCCGGGACAGGGGGCTGTGGGCTACACCTTC
J: TRBJ2-1; size: .; V: TRBV7-3; D: .; CDR3: CASSLTLGEQFF; DNA: TGTGCCAGCAGCTTAACACTAGGTGAGCAGTTCTTC
J: TRBJ2-3; size: .; V: TRBV5-8; D: TRBD1; CDR3: CASSPGTGATSTDTQYF; DNA: TGTGCCAGCAGCCCCGGGACAGGGGCGACAAGCACAGATACGCAGTATTTT
J: TRBJ1-1; size: .; V: TRBV7-9; D: .; CDR3: CASSAQTVGNTEAFF; DNA: TGTGCCAGCAGCGCTCAGACAGTCGGGAACACTGAAGCTTTCTTT
J: TRBJ2-1; size: .; V: TRBV5-4; D: TRBD2; CDR3: CASSLLAGGLNEQFF; DNA: TGTGCCAGCAGCCTACTAGCGGGGGGGCTCAATGAGCAGTTCTTC
J: TRBJ2-3; size: .; V: TRBV18; D: .; CDR3: CASSPRTSDTQYF; DNA: TGTGCCAGCTCGCCACGCACTTCAGATACGCAGTATTTT
J: TRBJ1-2; size: many; V: TRBV7-2; D: TRBD1; CDR3: CASSQRGQGYYGYTF; DNA: TGTGCCAGCAGCCAGCGCGGACAGGGCTACTATGGCTACACCTTC
J: TRBJ2-3; size: .; V: TRBV7-9; D: .; CDR3: CASSPTGGISTDTQYF; DNA: TGTGCCAGCAGCCCTACGGGCGGGATAAGCACAGATACGCAGTATTTT
J: TRBJ2-1; size: large; V: TRBV2; D: .; CDR3: CASSDQDDRGGFDEQFF; DNA: TGTGCCAGCAGTGACCAAGACGACAGGGGAGGGTTCGATGAGCAGTTCTTC
J: TRBJ2-1; size: once; V: TRBV4-3; D: TRBD2; CDR3: CASSQMLLAGASPTYNEQFF; DNA: TGCGCCAGCAGCCAAATGCTACTAGCGGGAGCGTCCCCCACCTACAATGAGCAGTTCTTC
J: TRBJ1-1; size: .; V: TRBV7-9; D: TRBD1; CDR3: CASSSGQGARTEAFF; DNA: TGTGCCAGCAGCTCCGGACAGGGGGCGCGTACTGAAGCTTTCTTT
J: TRBJ2-7; size: .; V: TRBV6-6; D: .; CDR3: CASSYPWDTDEQYF; DNA: TGTGCCAGCAGTTACCCCTGGGACACCGACGAGCAGTACTTC
J: TRBJ1-6; size: .; V: TRBV5-6; D: .; CDR3: CASSLATVRSPLHF; DNA: TGTGCCAGCAGCTTGGCGACTGTTCGTTCACCCCTCCACTTT
J: TRBJ2-3; size: .; V: TRBV4-3; D: TRBD2; CDR3: CASSQDRAGGTDTQYF; DNA: TGCGCCAGCAGCCAAGATCGGGCGGGGGGCACAGATACGCAGTATTTT
J: TRBJ2-7; size: .; V: TRBV15; D: .; CDR3: CATSSPGTASGAYEQYF; DNA: TGTGCCACCAGCAGTCCCGGGACGGCCTCGGGAGCCTACGAGCAGTACTTC
J: TRBJ1-6; size: .; V: TRBV7-8; D: TRBD1; CDR3: CASSLIDRDNSPLHF; DNA: TGTGCCAGCAGCTTAATAGACAGGGACAATTCACCCCTCCACTTT
J: TRBJ2-1; size: .; V: TRBV6-5; D: .; CDR3: CASRRDTEQFF; DNA: TGTGCCAGCAGGAGGGACACCGAGCAGTTCTTC
J: TRBJ1-4; size: .; V: TRBV29-1; D: TRBD1; CDR3: CSVSRDRGNEKLFF; DNA: TGCAGCGTCAGCCGGGACAGGGGAAATGAAAAACTGTTTTTT
J: TRBJ2-5; size: .; V: TRBV4-1; D: TRBD1; CDR3: CASSQAGTGGQETQYF; DNA: TGCGCCAGCAGCCAAGCCGGGACAGGGGGCCAAGAGACCCAGTACTTC
J: TRBJ2-5; size: once; V: TRBV10-3; D: .; CDR3: CAISDPSETQYF; DNA: TGTGCCATCAGTGACCCGTCGGAGACCCAGTACTTC
J: TRBJ1-5; size: .; V: TRBV15; D: .; CDR3: CATSRDQRRALQPQHF; DNA: TGTGCCACCAGCAGAGATCAGAGGAGGGCCCTTCAGCCCCAGCATTTT
J: TRBJ2-7; size: .; V: TRBV7-3; D: TRBD1; CDR3: CASSLRARGLREQYF; DNA: TGTGCCAGCAGCTTAAGGGCCAGGGGGCTACGAGAGCAGTACTTC
J: TRBJ2-5; size: .; V: TRBV9; D: TRBD2; CDR3: CASSAGVGTSGKMGETQYF; DNA: TGTGCCAGCAGCGCCGGTGTAGGGACTAGCGGGAAGATGGGAGAGACCCAGTACTTC
J: TRBJ2-3; size: .; V: TRBV18; D: TRBD2; CDR3: CASSPARGQSSRGLAALYTQYF; DNA: TGTGCCAGCTCACCAGCCCGGGGACAGTCCTCCCGGGGACTAGCGGCGCTGTATACGCAGTATTTT
J: TRBJ2-3; size: once; V: TRBV29-1; D: TRBD2; CDR3: CSVGDSGGAPDTQYF; DNA: TGCAGCGTGGGGGATAGCGGGGGGGCCCCAGATACGCAGTATTTT
J: TRBJ2-3; size: .; V: TRBV6-5; D: .; CDR3: CASSYTSRRDTQYF; DNA: TGTGCCAGCAGTTACACCTCTAGGAGAGATACGCAGTATTTT